The subject of this entry is one T cell receptor (beta chain). Its antigen remains unidentified. Using immunoSEQ multiplex PCR, the repertoire was profiled, and TCRdb retains in-frame clones only, with some absent. The sample includes about 140,000 clones, roughly 90% of them seen just once. The sample originates from a study of T cell responses to AZD1222 COVID-19 vaccine. Across the whole study: Pooling of second doses given at about 4 or about 12 weeks was done. Study results and caveats: Spike was spanned by vaccine-associated CD4 TCRs, which were dominant at 160-218 and 743-854.

V was shortened by 3 bases and J by 2 bases, with 16 bases between the two germline ends. In germline, CDR1 is SNHLY, CDR2 FYNNEI. The CDR3 is 16 amino acids. The material was peripheral blood, obtained on day 0 of AZD1222 vaccination. The rearrangement links TRBV2 to TRBJ1-1; TRBD1 might be the D (6 bases). The clonotype originates from an adult in good health. The CDR3 DNA follows: TGTGCCAGCAGTGATCTAAGCAGGGGACTAAACACTGAAGCTTTCTTT. Residues: CASSDLSRGLNTEAFF.